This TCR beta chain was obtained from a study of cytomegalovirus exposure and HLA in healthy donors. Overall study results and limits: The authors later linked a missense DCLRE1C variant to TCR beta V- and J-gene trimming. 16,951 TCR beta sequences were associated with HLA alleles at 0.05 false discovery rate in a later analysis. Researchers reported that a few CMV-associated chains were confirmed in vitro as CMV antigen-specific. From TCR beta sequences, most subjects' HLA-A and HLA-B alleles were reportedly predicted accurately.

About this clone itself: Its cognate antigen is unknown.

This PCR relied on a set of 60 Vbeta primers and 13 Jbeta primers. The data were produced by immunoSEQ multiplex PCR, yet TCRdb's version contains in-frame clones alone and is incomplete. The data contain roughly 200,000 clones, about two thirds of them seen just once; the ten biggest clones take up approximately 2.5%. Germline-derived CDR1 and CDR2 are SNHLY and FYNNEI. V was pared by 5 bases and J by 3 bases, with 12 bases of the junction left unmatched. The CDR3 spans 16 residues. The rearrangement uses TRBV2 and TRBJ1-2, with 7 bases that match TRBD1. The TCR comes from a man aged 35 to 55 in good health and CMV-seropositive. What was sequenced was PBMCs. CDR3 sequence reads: CASSYVQGSQDYGYTF. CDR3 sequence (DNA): TGTGCCAGCAGTTACGTACAGGGGTCTCAGGACTATGGCTACACCTTC.